This is a list of T cell receptor beta chains from one sample in a study of identical twins. In TCRdb, the 5' RACE reads were re-called with MiXCR into one record per CDR3 protein. The profile shows 1.5 million to 2 million distinct CDR3 sequences, 25% to 35% of them singletons. The sample was cord blood. These TCRs come from a newborn girl in good health. CDR3s include the opening cysteine and the closing phenylalanine or tryptophan. Fields, in order: J gene, D gene, clone size, V gene, CDR3 protein, CDR3 DNA. D genes are given only for firm matches. A clone size is listed for some rows: how often the clone was seen (once, few, many), or a class if it is expanded.

>TRBJ2-7|TRBD2|.|TRBV27
CASSPPAGGFSYEQYF
TGTGCCAGCAGTCCCCCAGCGGGAGGATTCTCCTACGAGCAGTACTTC
>TRBJ2-7|.|few|TRBV12-3/TRBV12-4
CASSQRTGFSSYEQYF
TGTGCCAGCAGCCAACGAACCGGGTTCAGCTCCTACGAGCAGTACTTC
>TRBJ1-1|.|few|TRBV5-6
CASSFIRFMNTEAFF
TGTGCCAGCAGCTTCATCAGGTTCATGAACACTGAAGCTTTCTTT
>TRBJ2-7|.|.|TRBV28
CASRAGAATYEQYF
TGTGCCAGCAGGGCTGGGGCAGCTACCTACGAGCAGTACTTC
>TRBJ2-5|.|few|TRBV20-1
CSARGLWGQETQYF
TGCAGTGCTAGAGGTTTGTGGGGCCAAGAGACCCAGTACTTC
>TRBJ2-7|.|many|TRBV10-3
CAISESGRAYEQYF
TGTGCCATCAGTGAGTCCGGCAGAGCCTACGAGCAGTACTTC
>TRBJ2-7|.|.|TRBV20-1
CSASGQADSYNEQYF
TGCAGTGCTAGTGGTCAAGCGGACTCCTACAATGAGCAGTACTTC
>TRBJ2-1|TRBD2|.|TRBV3-1
CASSQGRGAFLIYNEQFF
TGTGCCAGCAGCCAGGGGAGGGGCGCGTTCCTTATATACAATGAGCAGTTCTTC
>TRBJ2-3|.|.|TRBV12-3/TRBV12-4
CASSLTQLGADAEYF
TGTGCCAGCAGTTTGACGCAGTTGGGCGCAGATGCGGAGTATTTT
>TRBJ1-1|.|.|TRBV5-1
CASSLVTGPNTEAFF
TGCGCCAGCAGCTTGGTGACAGGCCCGAACACTGAAGCTTTCTTT
>TRBJ1-2|TRBD1|.|TRBV20-1
CSASGTAGSGYTF
TGCAGTGCTAGCGGGACAGCGGGCTCGGGCTACACCTTC
>TRBJ2-7|TRBD2|.|TRBV4-2
CASSQDLGLASPYNEQYF
TGTGCCAGCAGCCAAGATCTAGGACTAGCGTCCCCATACAATGAGCAGTACTTC
>TRBJ2-2|.|few|TRBV2
CASSHDLTGELFF
TGTGCCAGCAGTCACGACTTGACCGGGGAGCTGTTTTTT
>TRBJ2-5|.|few|TRBV20-1
CSAMAPLQETQYF
TGCAGTGCTATGGCTCCCCTCCAAGAGACCCAGTACTTC
>TRBJ2-1|.|.|TRBV4-1
CASSNRGEQFF
TGCGCCAGCAGCAATAGGGGGGAGCAGTTCTTC
>TRBJ2-5|TRBD2|.|TRBV3-1
CASSQVPSGGASGQYF
TGTGCCAGCAGCCAAGTGCCTAGCGGGGGGGCCTCAGGGCAGTACTTC
>TRBJ2-7|.|.|TRBV20-1
CSARGLRDNSYEQYF
TGCAGTGCTAGAGGGCTCCGGGACAACTCCTACGAGCAGTACTTC
>TRBJ2-7|TRBD1|.|TRBV11-2
CASSFSGTGVFEQYF
TGTGCCAGCAGCTTTTCTGGGACAGGGGTCTTCGAGCAGTACTTC
>TRBJ2-3|TRBD2|.|TRBV28
CASSTSTSGRRNTQYF
TGTGCCAGCAGTACCTCGACTAGCGGGAGAAGGAATACGCAGTATTTT
>TRBJ2-3|.|.|TRBV21-1
CASSKVLAADTQYF
TGTGCCAGCAGCAAAGTTCTAGCGGCAGATACGCAGTATTTT
>TRBJ1-2|.|many|TRBV4-2
CASSQDGQSYYGYTF
TGTGCCAGCAGCCAGGACGGACAGAGCTACTATGGCTACACCTTC
>TRBJ2-1|.|.|TRBV7-9
CASSPRHEQFF
TGTGCCAGCAGCCCGCGTCATGAGCAGTTCTTC
>TRBJ1-2|.|many|TRBV12-3/TRBV12-4
CASSYSGAYGYTF
TGTGCCAGCAGTTACTCGGGAGCCTACGGCTACACCTTC
>TRBJ2-7|.|.|TRBV4-2
CASSQDGASANEQYF
TGTGCCAGCAGCCAAGATGGGGCTAGCGCCAATGAGCAGTACTTC
>TRBJ2-1|.|few|TRBV28
CASSYLGGSSYNEQFF
TGTGCCAGCAGTTATCTAGGGGGAAGCTCCTACAATGAGCAGTTCTTC
>TRBJ2-7|.|few|TRBV11-2
CASSLDYATYEQYF
TGTGCCAGCAGCTTAGATTATGCAACCTACGAGCAGTACTTC
>TRBJ1-1|.|many|TRBV25-1
CASSRGNTEAFF
TGTGCCAGCAGCAGGGGGAACACTGAAGCTTTCTTT
>TRBJ2-7|.|.|TRBV20-1
CSVSPSAYEQYF
TGCAGTGTGTCCCCATCAGCCTACGAGCAGTACTTC
>TRBJ2-3|TRBD2|few|TRBV7-2
CASSPVGRLATDTQYF
TGTGCCAGCAGCCCGGTAGGGAGACTAGCCACAGATACGCAGTATTTT
>TRBJ2-1|.|few|TRBV5-1
CASSARDTDEQFF
TGCGCCAGCAGCGCCCGGGACACAGATGAGCAGTTCTTC
>TRBJ1-2|.|few|TRBV11-2
CASSSIRHGYGYTF
TGTGCCAGCAGCTCGATCCGACACGGCTATGGCTACACCTTC
>TRBJ2-3|TRBD2|few|TRBV5-4
CASSLDTGLPITDTQYF
TGTGCCAGCAGCTTGGATACGGGACTACCCATCACAGATACGCAGTATTTT
>TRBJ1-2|.|few|TRBV5-1
CASSLDSSRDGYTF
TGCGCCAGCAGCTTGGATTCTTCTAGGGATGGCTACACCTTC
>TRBJ1-1|TRBD1|few|TRBV27
CASSLGWDRPYTEAFF
TGTGCCAGCAGTTTAGGGTGGGACAGGCCCTACACTGAAGCTTTCTTT
>TRBJ2-2|TRBD2|.|TRBV6-1
CASSSGGPNTGELFF
TGTGCCAGCAGTAGCGGGGGGCCGAACACCGGGGAGCTGTTTTTT
>TRBJ2-3|.|.|TRBV10-1
CATIRDTQYF
TGCGCCACCATCAGGGATACGCAGTATTTT
>TRBJ1-2|.|.|TRBV6-5
CATSPYPMRNYGYTF
TGTGCCACCAGCCCCTACCCAATGAGAAACTATGGCTACACCTTC
>TRBJ1-4|.|.|TRBV27
CASSQDSFNEKLFF
TGTGCCAGCAGTCAAGACAGCTTTAATGAAAAACTGTTTTTT
>TRBJ2-1|TRBD1|.|TRBV5-1
CASSFRDRVYEQFF
TGCGCCAGCAGCTTCCGGGACAGGGTTTACGAGCAGTTCTTC
>TRBJ2-5|.|.|TRBV6-6
CASSYSYEAQYF
TGTGCCAGCAGTTACTCGTATGAGGCCCAGTACTTC
>TRBJ1-1|TRBD1|few|TRBV15
CATSIGTEVTEAFF
TGTGCCACCAGCATCGGGACAGAAGTCACTGAAGCTTTCTTT
>TRBJ2-7|TRBD2|few|TRBV7-8
CASSLGYWRRLAASGYEQYF
TGTGCCAGCAGCTTGGGTTACTGGCGACGGCTAGCGGCCTCTGGCTACGAGCAGTACTTC
>TRBJ1-5|.|.|TRBV29-1
CSAVRGDNQPQHF
TGCAGCGCGGTTCGGGGGGACAATCAGCCCCAGCATTTT
>TRBJ2-1|.|.|TRBV4-1
CASSPLKAPVGYNEQFF
TGCGCCAGCAGTCCCCTTAAGGCCCCCGTGGGGTACAATGAGCAGTTCTTC
>TRBJ2-5|.|few|TRBV11-2
CASKRGQETQYF
TGTGCCAGCAAAAGGGGACAAGAGACCCAGTACTTC
>TRBJ2-7|.|.|TRBV7-9
CASSNQKSEQYF
TGTGCCAGCAGCAACCAAAAAAGCGAGCAGTACTTC
>TRBJ1-1|TRBD1|.|TRBV12-3/TRBV12-4
CASSYPIPRTGWKAFF
TGTGCCAGCAGTTACCCAATACCACGGACAGGATGGAAAGCTTTCTTT
>TRBJ2-7|.|few|TRBV13
CASSSNQREQYF
TGTGCCAGCAGCTCTAACCAGCGCGAGCAGTACTTC
>TRBJ2-5|.|few|TRBV4-2
CASSQRGRAQETQYF
TGTGCCAGCAGCCAAAGAGGCAGGGCCCAAGAGACCCAGTACTTC
>TRBJ2-7|.|.|TRBV3-1
CASSHPVSNNEQYF
TGTGCCAGCAGCCACCCAGTATCCAACAATGAGCAGTACTTC
>TRBJ2-7|.|few|TRBV28
CASSVTKLYEQYF
TGTGCCAGCAGTGTCACGAAGCTCTACGAGCAGTACTTC
>TRBJ1-6|.|.|TRBV28
CASSWTHSYNSPLHF
TGTGCCAGCAGCTGGACACACTCCTATAATTCACCCCTCCACTTT
>TRBJ1-1|.|few|TRBV12-3/TRBV12-4
CASRERQKNTEAFF
TGTGCCAGCAGGGAAAGACAGAAGAACACTGAAGCTTTCTTT
>TRBJ2-7|TRBD2|.|TRBV20-1
CSARAGFSGSYNEQYF
TGCAGTGCTAGAGCCGGGTTTAGCGGGTCATACAATGAGCAGTACTTC
>TRBJ1-5|.|.|TRBV7-2
CASSLEGLGKNQPQHF
TGTGCCAGCAGCTTAGAGGGTTTGGGCAAAAATCAGCCCCAGCATTTT